This T cell receptor (beta chain) appears in the sequencing data of a study of blood T cell repertoires in COVID-19 (dated by TCRdb to the early 2020s). In the study overall: Samples covering the acute and convalescent phases of COVID-19 were provided by collaborators in the United States, Italy and Spain. The material from the prospective study consisted of cDNA or gDNA derived from T cells, B-cell-depleted T cells, or PBMCs. Samples were obtained from the ongoing ImmuneRACE study (first 160 participants) and from some 1,200 subjects provided by 6 global collaborators. The sample metadata nearly always contained a de-identified subject ID, COVID-19 status, age in years and sex. Subjects who had been exposed to COVID-19, were actively infected with it, or had recovered from it provided the deeply sampled blood TCRbeta repertoires that made up the dataset. Where HLA class I and class II types were available, the types were taken from metadata supplied by the sample provider, not from assay-based typing. The repertoires were made available in a free public database intended to serve as a resource for research on the immune response to SARS-CoV-2.

As concerns this clone: Its antigen target is currently unknown. No quality values exist for individual bases; no much larger clone is one base distant.

In the prospective study, participants were about 18 to 95 years old, resided in about 25 geographic areas of the United States, and were enrolled through a virtual design. Cohort assignment in the prospective study relied on participant-reported clinical history from a screening survey and a study questionnaire. Exposed participants had been in contact with someone with a PCR-confirmed or clinician-diagnosed COVID-19 case within 2 weeks of study entry. In the prospective study, whole blood, serum and a nasopharyngeal or oropharyngeal swab were collected from each participant by mobile phlebotomists. Prospective study participants could optionally give additional blood draws and questionnaires over an approximately 2-month period. Blood samples from the prospective study were shipped frozen or at room temperature prior to DNA extraction. The V and J ends are trimmed by 5 bases and 2 bases, leaving 17 bases between them. The germline V gene encodes CDR1 SEHNR and CDR2 FQNEAQ (reference sequence). The CDR3, from cysteine to phenylalanine, totals 16 residues. Only the CDR3 DNA is retained, 48 bases long and in frame from the first base.

Overall study results and their limits: How much clinical and demographic metadata was included differed by source and by participant, and the metadata was provided uncurated.

The immunoSEQ Assay, a bias-controlled multiplex PCR, was used to amplify TCRbeta CDR3 regions from genomic DNA. The authors processed their data as follows. Nucleated cell counts per sample were estimated from amplification of reference gene primers within the assay. To quantify the absolute abundance of each unique TCRbeta CDR3 rearrangement, sequence reads were collapsed and filtered. For each sample, productive Simpson clonality was calculated as the square root of Simpson's diversity index over productive rearrangements. TCRdb took over this immuneACCESS table, retaining in-frame rearrangements with V and J assigned. Such tables are incomplete; in checked studies, under half of the missing clones stem from an unresolved V gene, and the remainder is unexplained. From that table come the V and J calls and clone size; the DNA was used to work out D and trimming. The table for this sample lists some 340,000 clones; roughly 90% of them were counted only once. The leading ten clones occupy around 3.9% of the sample.

Material: PBMCs or T cells enriched from blood (not recorded which). Recombination connected TRBV7-9 to TRBJ2-3, with TRBD2 tentatively as D gene (7 bases match). The clonotype comes from a woman in her thirties who had been exposed to COVID-19. CDR3 reads: CASSTYREGSTDTQYF. The bases read TGTGCCAGCAGCACGTACAGGGAGGGCTCCACAGATACGCAGTATTTT.